What follows are 20 T cell receptor beta chains derived from one specimen sequenced in a study of technical replicates of blood from a handful of donors. Assay used: immunoSEQ multiplex PCR; TCRdb lists only in-frame clones, some missing. The sample contains about 80,000 clones, roughly 91% of which appear only once. Sequencing used T cells isolated from PBMCs. All receptors derive from a human donor in good health.

The chain carries TRBV9 and TRBJ2-1; 8 bases are shared with TRBD2. The CDR3 is made up of 14 amino acids. Germline V gene data show CDR1 as SGDLS and CDR2 as YYNGEE. The ends lost 1 base at V and 7 bases at J; junction bases unmatched: 4. The CDR3 reads CASSVSGSKNEQFF. The CDR3 bases are TGTGCCAGCAGCGTAAGCGGGAGTAAAAATGAGCAGTTCTTC.

The V and J genes are TRBV15 and TRBJ2-7; TRBD1 matches at 7 bases. The CDR3 length is 13 residues. V gave up 6 bases and J gave up 2 bases; unmatched junction bases: 4. Germline lookup yields CDR1 LNHNV and CDR2 YYDKDF (reference sequence). CDR3 sequence: CATRYTGAYEQYF. CDR3 DNA sequence: TGTGCCACCAGATATACAGGGGCCTACGAGCAGTACTTC. Combining the CDR3 with reference TRBV15 and TRBJ2-7 gives the whole variable domain DAMVIQNPRYQVTQFGKPVTLSCSQTLNHNVMYWYQQKSSQAPKLLFHYYDKDFNNEADTPDNFQSRRPNTSFCFLDIRSPGLGDTAMYLCATRYTGAYEQYFGPGTRLTVT.

The V gene is TRBV12-5, the J gene TRBJ2-5; TRBD2 aligns across 13 bases. Germline trimming cut 6 bases from V and 6 bases from J; bases unmatched to any gene: 7. From germline, CDR1 is LGHNT and CDR2 FRNRAP. The CDR3 spans 15 residues. The CDR3 reads CASGRGLAGEKTQYF. The CDR3, as DNA: TGTGCTAGTGGCCGTGGACTAGCGGGAGAAAAGACCCAGTACTTC.

V usage is TRBV25-1 and J usage is TRBJ1-2; possibly TRBD1 for D (5 bases). Trimming removed 4 bases from V and 8 bases from J, with 11 bases in between. The CDR3 has 12 residues. CDR1 MGHDK and CDR2 SYGVNS come from the germline V gene. CDR3 in amino acids: CASSVGGVGYTF. The CDR3, as DNA: TGTGCCAGCAGTGTCGGAGGGGTGGGCTACACCTTC.

The V call is TRBV5-1, the J call TRBJ1-3; 7 nucleotides line up with TRBD1. Germline CDR1 reads SGHRS; CDR2 reads YFSETQ. The CDR3 covers 15 residues. V gave up 4 bases and J gave up 1 base; unmatched junction bases: 5. CDR3 nucleotide sequence: TGCGCCAGCAGCCGGGACAGCTATTCTGGAAACACCATATATTTT. It translates to CASSRDSYSGNTIYF. The whole variable domain, filled in from reference TRBV5-1 and TRBJ1-3, reads KAGVTQTPRYLIKTRGQQVTLSCSPISGHRSVSWYQQTPGQGLQFLFEYFSETQRNKGNFPGRFSGRQFSNSRSEMNVSTLELGDSALYLCASSRDSYSGNTIYFGEGSWLTVV.

The V gene is TRBV2, the J gene TRBJ2-7, with 8 bases aligning to TRBD1. CDR1 is SNHLY, CDR2 FYNNEI, per germline. Losses at the gene ends were 10 bases for V and 2 bases for J; bases not matched to a gene: 13. The CDR3 is made up of 15 amino acids. The chain's CDR3 is CAIGSGGIIPYEQYF. In nucleotides, the CDR3 is TGTGCCATCGGCTCAGGGGGCATAATCCCCTACGAGCAGTACTTC.

The chain carries TRBV27 and TRBJ1-2, with 8 bases identical to TRBD1. Germline values: CDR1 MNHEY, CDR2 SMNVEV (reference sequence). V dropped 5 bases and J dropped 8; count of bases not matched to a gene: 13. The CDR3 length is 15 residues. The CDR3 nucleotides read TGTGCCAGCAGTCCGCATTTTACCAGGGGGCCCGGCTACACCTTC. Its translation is CASSPHFTRGPGYTF.

The gene calls are TRBV30 and TRBJ2-1, with D perhaps TRBD1 (6 bases). Germline V gene lookup returns CDR1 GTSNPN and CDR2 SVGIG (reference sequence). This CDR3 region has 14 residues. The ends were cut back, 1 base at V and 2 bases at J, with 9 bases in the middle. CDR3 amino acids: CAWSEGGAYNEQFF. In nucleotides, the CDR3 is TGTGCCTGGAGTGAAGGGGGAGCCTACAATGAGCAGTTCTTC.

This sequence joins TRBV7-9 and TRBJ2-7, with D tentatively TRBD1 (8 bases). Germline CDR1 and CDR2: SEHNR and FQNEAQ (reference sequence). This CDR3 is 14 amino acids long. V lost 5 bases and J 6 bases, leaving 17 bases between the germline ends. CDR3: CASSTGGLPPEQYF. The CDR3 DNA sequence: TGTGCCAGCAGCACAGGGGGACTACCCCCCGAGCAGTACTTC.

The chain carries TRBV5-1 and TRBJ1-1; D remains unclear. Germline lookup yields CDR1 SGHRS and CDR2 YFSETQ. Trimming cost V 4 bases and J 1 base, with 5 bases left between them. The CDR3 sequence is 12 residues long. In DNA, the CDR3 is TGCGCCAGCAGCCGCGGGAACACTGAAGCTTTCTTT. It encodes CASSRGNTEAFF.

This rearrangement joins TRBV28 to TRBJ1-2; 9 bases match TRBD1. This CDR3 comprises 13 residues. Germline V lookup: CDR1 MDHEN, CDR2 SYDVKM. V shed 7 bases and J 5 bases; nucleotides not matched to a gene: 5. The CDR3 region has the DNA TGTGCCAGCAACCGTGGGACAGGGTATGGCTACACCTTC. Translating it yields CASNRGTGYGYTF.

The chain recombines TRBV25-1 with TRBJ2-3, with 9 positions matching TRBD1. Germline V gives CDR1 MGHDK, CDR2 SYGVNS. V dropped 2 bases and J dropped 3; count of bases not matched to a gene: 6. The length of the CDR3 is 16 residues. The CDR3 loop reads CASSEMGTGWTDTQYF. In nucleotides, the CDR3 is TGTGCCAGCAGTGAAATGGGGACAGGGTGGACAGATACGCAGTATTTT. Using reference TRBV25-1 and TRBJ2-3 for the parts outside the CDR3, the full variable domain is EADIYQTPRYLVIGTGKKITLECSQTMGHDKMYWYQQDPGMELHLIHYSYGVNSTEKGDLSSESTVSRIRTEHFPLTLESARPSHTSQYLCASSEMGTGWTDTQYFGPGTRLTVL.

The V call is TRBV2, the J call TRBJ2-5, with TRBD1 as a possible D gene (5 bases). The J call may be mistaken, given a closer DNA end match to TRBJ2-7. CDR1 SNHLY and CDR2 FYNNEI come from the germline V gene. This CDR3 spans 13 amino acids. CDR3 sequence (DNA): TGTGCCATCCAGACAGCGAGCTCCTACGAGCAGTACTTC. Translating it yields CAIQTASSYEQYF.

The chain couples TRBV4-1 to TRBJ2-5, with TRBD1 identical over 8 bases. J lost 5 bases, V lost 1 base, and 6 bases had no gene match. Germline CDR1 is MGHRA and CDR2 is YSYEKL. The CDR3 has 15 residues. The CDR3 loop reads CASSQGQGAAETQYF. The CDR3 nucleotides are TGCGCCAGCAGCCAAGGGCAGGGGGCGGCGGAGACCCAGTACTTC.

V and J are TRBV7-6 and TRBJ2-2; D is perhaps TRBD2 (6 bases). The CDR3 runs to 14 residues. CDR1 and CDR2 from the germline V gene are SGHVS and FNYEAQ. The germline V and J ends were trimmed by 3 bases and 7 bases, with 12 bases remaining between them. The CDR3 sequence: CASSLEGRYGELFF. The CDR3 DNA reads TGTGCCAGCAGCTTGGAGGGGCGGTACGGGGAGCTGTTTTTT.

This chain uses TRBV2 with TRBJ2-5, with 9 bases fitting TRBD1. In germline, CDR1 is SNHLY, CDR2 FYNNEI. The CDR3 consists of 15 residues. The junction had 9 bases not matched to a gene; V was cut back by 5 bases and J by 5 bases. The CDR3 protein is CASSKGQGFGETQYF. CDR3 in DNA: TGTGCCAGCAGTAAGGGACAGGGATTCGGGGAGACCCAGTACTTC.

CDR3 bases: TGTGCCAGCAGCGATAACCCGGGACTAGCGGGAGTTCTTTACGACCAGTACTTC. Its protein is CASSDNPGLAGVLYDQYF. The chain couples TRBV9 to TRBJ2-5, with TRBD2 matching over 14 bases. Trimming took 3 bases from V and 10 from J; bases not matched to a gene: 17. Germline V lookup: CDR1 SGDLS, CDR2 YYNGEE. This CDR3 is built from 18 residues. The variable domain in full, with the rest retrieved from reference TRBV9 and TRBJ2-5, is DSGVTQTPKHLITATGQRVTLRCSPRSGDLSVYWYQQSLDQGLQFLIQYYNGEERAKGNILERFSAQQFPDLHSELNLSSLELGDSALYFCASSDNPGLAGVLYDQYFGPGTRLLVL.

This chain links TRBV19 with TRBJ2-7; TRBD1 might be the D (6 bases). V lost 4 bases and J 3 bases, leaving 13 bases between the germline ends. There are 14 residues in the CDR3. The V gene's germline CDR1 is LNHDA and CDR2 SQIVND (reference sequence). The CDR3 loop reads CASSTTGTSYEQYF. DNA of the CDR3: TGTGCCAGTAGTACTACCGGGACAAGCTACGAGCAGTACTTC.

The chain combines TRBV5-1 with TRBJ2-3; 8 bases fit TRBD1. The V gene's germline CDR1 is SGHRS and CDR2 YFSETQ. There are 16 residues in the CDR3. V gave up 2 bases and J gave up 0 bases; unmatched junction bases: 5. CDR3 sequence: CASSLQGDLSTDTQYF. The CDR3 nucleotides are TGCGCCAGCAGCTTACAGGGGGACCTTAGCACAGATACGCAGTATTTT. Variable domain in full (rest from reference TRBV5-1 and TRBJ2-3): KAGVTQTPRYLIKTRGQQVTLSCSPISGHRSVSWYQQTPGQGLQFLFEYFSETQRNKGNFPGRFSGRQFSNSRSEMNVSTLELGDSALYLCASSLQGDLSTDTQYFGPGTRLTVL.

The chain joins TRBV6-5 to TRBJ2-7; a weak D match, TRBD1 (6 bases). In germline, CDR1 is MNHEY, CDR2 SVGAGI. The CDR3 extends over 16 amino acids. V lost 4 bases to trimming and J lost 4 bases, with 20 bases between them. CDR3 nucleotide sequence: TGTGCCAGCAGTTTTTCCAAGGGGGAAGCGGAATACGAGCAGTACTTC. Translated, it gives CASSFSKGEAEYEQYF.